This entry describes one T cell receptor beta chain. The clone's antigen remains unknown. The record has no base qualities; no much larger clone is one base away. From cysteine to phenylalanine, the CDR3 is 13 amino acids long. Only the CDR3 DNA stays, 39 bases, in frame from base 1. Based on the germline V gene, the CDR1 and CDR2 sequences are MGHDK and SYGVNS. Germline trimming: 6 bases from V, 5 bases from J; junction bases outside gene matches: 6. The record originates from a study of shared clonotypes between healthy human individuals (TCRdb year 2020). Broadly, across the study: The cohort included a few men and a couple of women between 18 and 49 years of age. Per donor, three plates each were used for CD4 naive and CD4 memory, two for CD8 naive, and one for CD8 memory. The study deeply sequenced blood TCR repertoires of about 5 healthy adults to estimate repertoire size and the extent of clonotype sharing between individuals. Libraries were prepared and TCR repertoires were sequenced by different laboratories using diverse techniques, in order to increase sequencing depth and limit assay-specific biases. Per donor, leukapheresis produced somewhere between about 0.94 and 9 billion PBMCs. What the research found in general, with its limitations: Larger estimated clonotype richness was generally found for naive subsets than for memory subsets. Because the study included a small number of donors, the genetic and exposure-history diversity represented was limited. Based on pairwise subsampling, the degree of clonotype sharing among donors was expected to be affected by sequencing depth. Clonotypes shared by all four sorted-subset donors showed higher generation probabilities than non-shared clonotypes. Incomplete sequencing was indicated by rarefaction of sorted-subset datasets, despite the large sequencing depth. Only blood was sampled, and tissue TCR repertoires likely differ from those in blood. When a handful of donors were compared, the shared fraction of clonotypes was about 5% for naive CD4, about 4% for naive CD8, 2% to 2.5% for memory CD4, and 0.4% for memory CD8.

Using the deep immunoSEQ assay, multiplex PCR amplified TCR CDR3 regions from genomic DNA. For each cell subset, the extracted genomic DNA was distributed evenly across all wells of several immunoSEQ 96-well plates, and each plate served as one replicate. For sorted subsets, each replicate PCR was loaded with roughly 190 ng genomic DNA, equivalent to some 27,000 T cell genomes. Purified libraries were measured with a Qubit 3.0 fluorometer, size-checked on a Bioanalyzer 2100, and measured again with the KAPA Library Quantification kit. Every immunoSEQ 96-well plate was sequenced on a dedicated single-read 150-cycle Illumina NextSeq 550 flow cell. On the study's bioinformatics: Because the immunoSEQ output included only junctional sequences and no quality scores, the filtering could not be the same as the filtering used for full-length reads. To assign V/J genes and CDR3, sequences were annotated against IMGT germline references using PyIR, a Python wrapper for IgBLAST v1.9. Any read was removed if the V/J assignment was weak (E-value above 1e-6), the CDR3 was missing, or the read contained stop codons, out-of-frame junctions, or ambiguous translated residues. V3J clonotypes were defined by identical inferred V gene, J gene, and CDR3 amino acid sequence. Percentage overlap between repertoires was computed as shared unique clonotypes divided by the size of the smaller repertoire. Three approaches were used to assess repertoire richness: RTK rarefaction, the Chao1 estimator, and Recon v2.1 estimates of unobserved clonotypes. Generation probabilities for all TCRbeta clonotypes obtained by the gDNA method from a handful of donors were computed using OLGA. This is the immuneACCESS table as TCRdb keeps it, with only in-frame sequences that have V and J called. A part of the clones is gone; compared with another copy, unresolved V genes explain less than half, and the rest is unexplained. Clone size and the V and J calls come from that table; the DNA yielded D and trimming. This sample has nearly 600,000 clones in its table, and 95% of those were observed once. The ten biggest clones cover 0.1% to 0.11% of the sample.

CD8 naive samples were CD45RO-negative cells positively selected for CCR7, giving a CD45RA+CCR7+ population that excluded TemRA cells. The donors were healthy, HIV-negative adults with no recently reported acute infections or vaccinations. Every donor was a Caucasian adult residing in Nashville, Tennessee, USA. Blood was obtained by leukapheresis, after which PBMCs were separated by Ficoll-Histopaque density gradient centrifugation and cryopreserved in liquid nitrogen vapor phase. Analytical flow cytometry was used to check the purity and quantity of every magnetically sorted T cell population. Genomic DNA was isolated from every sorted fraction and measured by UV absorbance on a Nanodrop 2000c.

This receptor was identified in a woman in her twenties or thirties in good health. The rearrangement joined TRBV25-1 to TRBJ1-1, and TRBD1 aligns with 7 junction nucleotides. Source material: naive CD8+ T cells sorted from blood. In light of the paper, this sample's cell subset or site label describes: CD45RA+CCR7+. CDR3 protein: CASRQGEGTEAFF. The DNA sequence is as follows: TGTGCCAGCAGGCAGGGGGAAGGGACTGAAGCTTTCTTT.